This T cell receptor (beta chain) derives from a study of blood T cell repertoires in COVID-19. Study-level information: Collection of acute and convalescent COVID-19 samples took place in the United States, Italy and Spain. PBMCs, B-cell-depleted T cells, or T cells provided the cDNA or gDNA that made up the material.

CDR1 SQVTM and CDR2 ANQGSEA come from the germline V gene. The CDR3 runs to 11 residues. V shed 3 bases and J shed 8 bases, with 10 bases lying between them. As handled by the study authors: Estimation of nucleated cell counts was performed using reference gene primer amplification. The protocol was immunoSEQ multiplex PCR, while the TCRdb copy is restricted to in-frame clones and leaves out a portion. The D gene and trimming were derived from the DNA, and the V and J assignments and clone size from that table. The data contain a few hundred thousand clones, around 89% of them seen just once; the ten biggest clones take up around 1.9%. Enrolled during active infection, Seattle patients were then followed longitudinally.

The TCR originated in a woman aged 60-75 years with COVID-19, enrolled during active disease. The sequenced sample was peripheral blood. The J gene is TRBJ1-2, the V gene TRBV29-1; D is possibly TRBD1 (6 bases). The CDR3 nucleotides read TGCAGCGTTGATACAGGGTTAGGCTACACCTTC. Its translation: CSVDTGLGYTF.